This T cell receptor beta chain was captured in a study of CD8 T cells in ankylosing spondylitis. Study-wide results and limits: The study identified a TCR beta motif of under ten highly homologous variants that appeared characteristic of ankylosing spondylitis blood.

This CDR3 is built from 14 residues. CDR1 is SGHDN, CDR2 FVKESK, per germline. V lost 4 bases to trimming and J lost 6 bases, with 16 bases between them. The sample holds a few counts of this clonotype. As yet, its antigen is unknown. Via MiXCR, TCRdb re-called the 5' RACE reads, giving one row per CDR3 protein. The table lists around 210,000 distinct CDR3 sequences, 8.2% of them singletons, with 4.8% in the top ten. The receptor's source is a female donor with ankylosing spondylitis or in good health (not recorded which). Sequenced: blood, either unsorted or a sorted T cell fraction (not recorded which). The chain carries TRBV14 and TRBJ2-7; D uncertain. The CDR3 coding sequence is TGTGCCAGCAGCCCTGGGGTCTTCCCCTGCGAGCAGTACTTC. The encoded protein is CASSPGVFPCEQYF.